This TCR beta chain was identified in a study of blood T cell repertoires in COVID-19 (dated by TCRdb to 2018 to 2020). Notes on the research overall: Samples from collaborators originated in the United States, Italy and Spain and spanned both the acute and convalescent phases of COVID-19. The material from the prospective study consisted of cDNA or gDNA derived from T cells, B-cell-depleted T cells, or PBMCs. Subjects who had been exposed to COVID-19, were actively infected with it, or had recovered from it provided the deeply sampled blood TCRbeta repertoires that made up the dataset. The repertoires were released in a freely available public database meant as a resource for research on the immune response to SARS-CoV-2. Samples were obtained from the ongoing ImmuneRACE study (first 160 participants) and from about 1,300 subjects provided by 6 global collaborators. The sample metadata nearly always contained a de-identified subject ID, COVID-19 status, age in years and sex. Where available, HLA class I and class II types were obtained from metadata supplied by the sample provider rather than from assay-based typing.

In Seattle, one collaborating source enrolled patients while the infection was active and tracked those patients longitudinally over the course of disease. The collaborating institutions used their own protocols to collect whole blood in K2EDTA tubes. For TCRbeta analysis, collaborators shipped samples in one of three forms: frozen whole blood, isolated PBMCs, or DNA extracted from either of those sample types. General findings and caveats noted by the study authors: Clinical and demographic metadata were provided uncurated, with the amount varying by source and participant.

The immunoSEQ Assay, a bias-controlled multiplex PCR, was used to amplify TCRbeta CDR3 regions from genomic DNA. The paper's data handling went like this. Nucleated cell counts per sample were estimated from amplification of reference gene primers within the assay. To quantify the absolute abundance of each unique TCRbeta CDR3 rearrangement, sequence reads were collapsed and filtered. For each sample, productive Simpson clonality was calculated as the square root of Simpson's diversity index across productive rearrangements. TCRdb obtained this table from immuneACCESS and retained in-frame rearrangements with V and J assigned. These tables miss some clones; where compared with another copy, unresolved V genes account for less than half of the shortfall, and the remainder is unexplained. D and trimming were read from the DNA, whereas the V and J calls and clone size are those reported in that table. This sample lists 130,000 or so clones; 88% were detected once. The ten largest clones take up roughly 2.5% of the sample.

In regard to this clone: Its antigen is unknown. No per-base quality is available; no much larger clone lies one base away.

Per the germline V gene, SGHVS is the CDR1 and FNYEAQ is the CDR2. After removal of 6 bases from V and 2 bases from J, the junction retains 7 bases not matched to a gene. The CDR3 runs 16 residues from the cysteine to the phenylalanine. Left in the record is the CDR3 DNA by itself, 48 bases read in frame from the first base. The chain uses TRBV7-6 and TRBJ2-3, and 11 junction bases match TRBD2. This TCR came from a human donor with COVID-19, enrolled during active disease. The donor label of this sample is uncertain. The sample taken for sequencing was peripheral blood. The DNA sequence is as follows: TGTGCCAGCAGACCTAGCGGGGGGTCCCCCACAGATACGCAGTATTTT. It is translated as CASRPSGGSPTDTQYF.